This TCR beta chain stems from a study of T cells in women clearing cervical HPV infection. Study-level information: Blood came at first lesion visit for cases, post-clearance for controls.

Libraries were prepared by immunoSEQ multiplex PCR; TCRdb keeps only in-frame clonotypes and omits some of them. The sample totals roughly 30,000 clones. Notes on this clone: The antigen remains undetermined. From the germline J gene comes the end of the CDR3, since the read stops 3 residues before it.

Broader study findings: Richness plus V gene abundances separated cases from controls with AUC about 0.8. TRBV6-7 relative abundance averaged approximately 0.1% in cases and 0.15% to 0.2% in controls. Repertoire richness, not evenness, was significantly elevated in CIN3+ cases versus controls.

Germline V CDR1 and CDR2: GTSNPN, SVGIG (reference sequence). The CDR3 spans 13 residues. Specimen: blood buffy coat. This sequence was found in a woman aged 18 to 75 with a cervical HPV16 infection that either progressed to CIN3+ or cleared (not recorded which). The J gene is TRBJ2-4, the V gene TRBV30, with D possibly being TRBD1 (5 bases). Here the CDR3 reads CAWSTGGVYGQYF. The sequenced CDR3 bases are TGTGCCTGGAGTACAGGTGGTGTATATGGT.